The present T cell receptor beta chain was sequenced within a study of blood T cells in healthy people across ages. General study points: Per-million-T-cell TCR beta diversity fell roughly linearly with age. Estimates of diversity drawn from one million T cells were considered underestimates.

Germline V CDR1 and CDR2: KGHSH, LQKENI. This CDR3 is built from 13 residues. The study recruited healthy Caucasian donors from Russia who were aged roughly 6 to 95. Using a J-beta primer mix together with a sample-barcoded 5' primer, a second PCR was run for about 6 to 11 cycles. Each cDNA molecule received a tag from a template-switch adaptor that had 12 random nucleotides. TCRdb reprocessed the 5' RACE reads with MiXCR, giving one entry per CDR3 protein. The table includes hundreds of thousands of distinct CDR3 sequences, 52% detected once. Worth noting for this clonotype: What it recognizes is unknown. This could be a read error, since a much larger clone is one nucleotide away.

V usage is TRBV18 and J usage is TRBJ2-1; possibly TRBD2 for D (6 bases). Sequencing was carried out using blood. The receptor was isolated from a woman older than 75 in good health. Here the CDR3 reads CTSSPQEGLEQFF. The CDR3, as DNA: TGTACCAGCTCACCCCAGGAGGGCCTTGAGCAGTTCTTC.